The 14 T cell receptor beta chains given below trace back to one sample, sequenced in a study of T cell repertoires in cytomegalovirus infection. No antigens are known for them. TCRdb fed the reads into MiXCR, producing one record per CDR3 protein. The sample shows 650,000 to 850,000 distinct CDR3 sequences, around 29% of them seen only once. Here the sequenced sample was cultured CD8+ T cells from PBMCs, taken from culture after CMV antigen stimulation. Source of these receptors: a human donor in good health (CMV status not recorded). Some clones in this sample may be carry-over from other donors' samples.

The chain employs TRBV27 and TRBJ1-2, with D unresolved. The CDR3 extends over 12 amino acids. Between the trimmed V and J ends, which lost 5 bases and 8 bases, there was a span of 12 bases. In germline, CDR1 is MNHEY, CDR2 SMNVEV (reference sequence). The CDR3 loop is CASSTPGEGYTF. The CDR3 DNA is TGTGCCAGCAGTACCCCCGGGGAAGGCTACACCTTC.

This clonotype was seen a handful of times. The genes are TRBV19 and TRBJ1-1; D gene unclear. The germline V gene has CDR1 LNHDA and CDR2 SQIVND (reference sequence). This CDR3 contains 17 residues. V gave up 1 base and J gave up 0 bases, with 15 bases separating them. As DNA, the CDR3 is TGTGCCAGTAGTATAGTCCCGATATCTGAAATGAACACTGAAGCTTTCTTT. Residues: CASSIVPISEMNTEAFF.

This chain links TRBV19 with TRBJ2-6; no reliable D call. This CDR3 is built from 14 residues. V was cut by 4 bases and J by 2 bases, with 6 bases left in between. Germline V gene lookup returns CDR1 LNHDA and CDR2 SQIVND (reference sequence). CDR3 nucleotide sequence: TGTGCCAGTAGTAATGGCCCTGGGGCCAACGTCCTGACTTTC. Encoded protein: CASSNGPGANVLTF. Using reference TRBV19 and TRBJ2-6 for the parts outside the CDR3, the full variable domain is DGGITQSPKYLFRKEGQNVTLSCEQNLNHDAMYWYRQDPGQGLRLIYYSQIVNDFQKGDIAEGYSVSREKKESFPLTVTSAQKNPTAFYLCASSNGPGANVLTFGAGSRLTVL.

The chain couples TRBV9 to TRBJ1-5; 8 bases agree with TRBD1. The CDR3 extends over 15 amino acids. The junction had 6 bases not matched to a gene; V was cut back by 4 bases and J by 3 bases. CDR1 is SGDLS, CDR2 YYNGEE, per germline. The CDR3 spells CASSPTGGTNQPQHF. As DNA, the CDR3 is TGTGCCAGCAGCCCTACAGGGGGTACCAATCAGCCCCAGCATTTT.

This clonotype was counted a few times. The gene calls are TRBV12-3 or TRBV12-4 and TRBJ1-5; the D gene is possibly TRBD1 (6 bases). The CDR3 runs to 14 residues. The V end was cut by 4 bases, the J end by 0 bases, with 7 bases between. DNA of the CDR3: TGTGCCAGCAGTTGGACAGTTAGCAATCAGCCCCAGCATTTT. Its protein product is CASSWTVSNQPQHF.

A word on this clonotype: The junction and the germline gene differ at one end; a read error may be behind it. This sequence joins TRBV5-4 and TRBJ2-1; TRBD1 matches at 7 bases. Germline CDR1 SGHNT, CDR2 YYREEE (reference sequence). The CDR3 extends over 12 amino acids. This CDR3 reads CASSPRGRGTIF. As DNA, the CDR3 is TGTGCCAGCAGCCCCCGTGGCAGGGGGACGATCTTC.

This clonotype was detected only a few times. The V and J genes are TRBV12-3 or TRBV12-4 and TRBJ1-5; D not resolved. The CDR3 has 12 amino acids. With 3 bases removed from V and 7 bases from J, the gap between germline ends came to 7 bases. The CDR3 spells CASSFSRQPQHF. The CDR3 coding sequence is TGTGCCAGCAGTTTTAGTCGACAGCCCCAGCATTTT.

J is TRBJ2-1 and V is TRBV5-6; the D gene is possibly TRBD2 (6 bases). V lost 4 bases and J 5 bases, leaving 16 bases between the germline ends. The CDR3 contains 15 residues. Germline V gene lookup returns CDR1 SGHDT and CDR2 YYEEEE. In DNA, the CDR3 is TGTGCCAGCAGCGCGGGACGCCGGGGAAACAATGAGCAGTTCTTC. Translated: CASSAGRRGNNEQFF.

The chain uses TRBV6-1 and TRBJ2-2; D is unclear. Germline assignment: CDR1 MNHNS and CDR2 SASEGT. The CDR3 runs to 13 residues. Trimming removed 5 bases at V and 4 bases at J, with 8 bases between. The CDR3, as DNA: TGTGCCAGCAGTTACACAGCCACCGGGGAGCTGTTTTTT. As protein: CASSYTATGELFF.

The CDR3 sequence: CASDRGITYEQYF. Written as DNA, the CDR3 is TGTGCCAGCGACAGGGGGATAACCTACGAGCAGTACTTC. The genes are TRBV6-2 or TRBV6-3 and TRBJ2-7, with TRBD1 matching 9 bases. The V gene end was trimmed by 8 bases and the J gene end by 2 bases; junction bases not matched to a gene: 4. Germline CDR1 reads MNHEY; CDR2 reads SVGEGT. This CDR3 is 13 amino acids long.

A few counts support this clonotype. The genes are TRBV13 and TRBJ2-7, with D maybe TRBD1 (6 bases). There are 15 residues in the CDR3. The V and J ends lost 5 bases and 3 bases respectively, with 17 bases between them. Germline CDR1 is PRHDT and CDR2 is FYEKMQ (reference sequence). CDR3 DNA sequence: TGTGCCAGCAGCGTATCCCTCAGGGACAACTACGAGCAGTACTTC. This sequence encodes CASSVSLRDNYEQYF.

This clonotype was detected only a few times. The chain carries TRBV20-1 and TRBJ2-5; no clear D. Looked up from germline, CDR1 is DFQATT and CDR2 is SNEGSKA (reference sequence). The CDR3 runs to 15 residues. Trimming shortened V by 0 bases and J by 4 bases, and 15 bases separated the two germline ends. The CDR3 here is CSARDWQPAPETQYF. CDR3 sequence (DNA): TGCAGTGCTAGAGATTGGCAGCCTGCCCCAGAGACCCAGTACTTC.

The rearrangement joins TRBV20-1 to TRBJ2-1, with 8 bases that match TRBD2. CDR3 length: 16 residues. Per germline, CDR1 DFQATT and CDR2 SNEGSKA (reference sequence). V gave up 0 bases and J gave up 1 base; unmatched junction bases: 5. CDR3 sequence: CSARDSRGGSYNEQFF. The CDR3 DNA sequence: TGCAGTGCTAGAGATAGCCGGGGGGGATCCTACAATGAGCAGTTCTTC.

This clonotype has at least ten counts. This rearrangement joins TRBV7-2 to TRBJ1-4; no firm D call. V was shortened by 1 base and J by 10 bases, with 16 bases between the two germline ends. CDR1 is SGHTA and CDR2 is FQGNSA in the germline V gene. The CDR3 length is 15 residues. The CDR3 spells CASSLEGPFPSKLFF. The CDR3 DNA reads as TGTGCCAGCAGCTTAGAAGGACCTTTTCCCTCAAAACTGTTTTTT.